A single T cell receptor beta chain is shown here with its context. Its cognate antigen has yet to be identified. No qualities accompany the bases; no much larger clone lies one base away. V drops 2 bases and J drops 0 bases, leaving 8 bases in between. The CDR3, from cysteine to phenylalanine, totals 14 residues. The read is trimmed to its CDR3 DNA, 42 bases read in frame from base 1. CDR1 and CDR2 are drawn from the germline V gene (reference sequence): SGHNT, YYREEE. The donors were healthy, HIV-negative adults with no recently reported acute infections or vaccinations. All donors were Caucasian adults living in Nashville, Tennessee, USA. CD4+ T cells were enriched by magnetic negative selection; naive cells were then positively selected on CD45RA, and the negative fraction formed the memory subset. Blood was collected by leukapheresis, and PBMCs were isolated by Ficoll-Histopaque density gradient centrifugation and then cryopreserved in liquid nitrogen vapor phase. Analytical flow cytometry was used to check the purity and quantity of every magnetically sorted T cell population. From each sorted fraction, genomic DNA was isolated and quantified by UV absorbance on a Nanodrop 2000c.

Using the deep immunoSEQ assay, TCR CDR3 regions were amplified from genomic DNA by multiplex PCR. For each cell subset, the extracted genomic DNA was distributed evenly across all wells of several immunoSEQ 96-well plates, and each plate served as one replicate. For sorted subsets, roughly 0.2 ug genomic DNA, equal to 30,000 to 35,000 T cell genomes, was loaded into each replicate PCR. Purified libraries were measured with a Qubit 3.0 fluorometer, size-checked on a Bioanalyzer 2100, and measured again with the KAPA Library Quantification kit. Every immunoSEQ 96-well plate was sequenced on a separate single-read 150-cycle Illumina NextSeq 550 flow cell. In the paper's pipeline: Because the immunoSEQ output held only junctional sequences and lacked quality scores, the filtering could not match the filtering applied to full-length reads. To assign V/J genes and CDR3, sequences were annotated using PyIR, a Python wrapper for IgBLAST v1.9, with IMGT germline references. Reads with weak V/J assignments (E-value above 1e-6), missing CDR3, stop codons, out-of-frame junctions, or ambiguous translated residues were removed. V3J clonotypes were defined as sequences sharing an identical inferred V gene, J gene, and CDR3 amino acid sequence. To compute the percentage overlap between repertoires, the number of shared unique clonotypes was divided by the size of the smaller repertoire. Three approaches were used to assess repertoire richness: RTK rarefaction, the Chao1 estimator, and Recon v2.1 estimates of unobserved clonotypes. Generation probabilities were computed with OLGA for all TCRbeta clonotypes obtained by the gDNA method from several donors. TCRdb retrieved this table from immuneACCESS and kept in-frame rearrangements only. Not all clones are present; in checked studies, unresolved V genes account for under half, and no reason is known for the remainder. Clone size and the V and J calls come from that table; the DNA yielded D and trimming. The sample yields roughly 520,000 clones; roughly 95% were counted once. Clones ranked in the top ten supply under 0.065% of the sample.

The data belong to a study of shared clonotypes between healthy human individuals (dated by TCRdb to the early 2020s). In the study overall: The cohort included three men and a couple of women between 18 and 49 years of age. Leukapheresis yielded between about 0.85 and 9 billion PBMCs per donor. Different laboratories and diverse techniques were used to prepare libraries and sequence TCR repertoires, to increase sequencing depth and limit assay-specific biases. The study deeply sequenced blood TCR repertoires of about five healthy adults to estimate repertoire size and the extent of clonotype sharing between individuals. For each donor, CD4 naive and CD4 memory were each run on three plates, CD8 naive on two plates, and CD8 memory on one plate. The paper's findings and limits, for the study overall: Sharing across a handful of donors was observed for around 5% of naive CD4, over 3% of naive CD8, roughly 2.4% of memory CD4, and roughly 0.4% of memory CD8 clonotypes. Because the study included only a small number of donors, the genetic and exposure-history diversity represented was limited. Rarefaction of sorted-subset datasets indicated incomplete sequencing despite the large sequencing depth. Compared with non-shared clonotypes, the clonotypes found in all four sorted-subset donors had higher generation probabilities. Larger estimated clonotype richness was generally found for naive subsets than for memory subsets. Based on pairwise subsampling, the degree of clonotype sharing among donors was expected to be affected by sequencing depth. Sampling was restricted to blood, and TCR repertoires in tissues likely differ from the TCR repertoires found in blood.

The sequenced sample consisted of naive CD4+ T cells sorted from blood. The label giving this sample's cell subset or site can be read as: CD45RA+ positively selected. This sequence was found in a woman aged 25 to 39 in good health. The chain links TRBV5-4 with TRBJ1-1, and the D gene may be TRBD1, 5 bases matching. The CDR3 protein: CASSFGGMNTEAFF. In nucleotide form, the sequence is TGTGCCAGCAGCTTCGGGGGGATGAACACTGAAGCTTTCTTT.